These T cell receptor beta chains were read from a single sample in a study of blood T cell repertoires in COVID-19. The protocol was immunoSEQ multiplex PCR, while the TCRdb copy is restricted to in-frame clones and leaves out a portion. The sample consists of approximately 400,000 clones, around 87% of them appearing once. Sequenced: PBMCs or T cells enriched from blood (not recorded which). The receptors were sampled from a man aged 30 to 45 who had recovered from COVID-19. CDR3s include the opening cysteine and the closing phenylalanine or tryptophan. The D gene is left open where the match is weak. Rows may omit the clone size; those that give it use once, few, many or a size class.

d_call,clone_size,j_call,v_call,cdr3_aa,cdr3_nt
-,-,TRBJ2-7,TRBV5-1,CASSLTGQVQYF,TGCGCCAGCAGCCTGACAGGTCAAGTGCAGTACTTC
-,-,TRBJ2-7,TRBV6-5,CASWAGSLSYEQYF,TGTGCCAGCTGGGCAGGCAGCCTCTCCTACGAGCAGTACTTC
TRBD1,few,TRBJ1-1,TRBV7-8,CASSLGQGNTEAFF,TGTGCCAGCAGCTTGGGACAGGGGAACACTGAAGCTTTCTTT
-,-,TRBJ1-4,TRBV3-1/TRBV3-2,CASSQDRLRGLDEKLFF,TGTGCCAGCAGCCAAGATAGACTCCGCGGGTTGGACGAAAAACTGTTTTTT
TRBD1,-,TRBJ2-2,TRBV12-5,CASGGTVGWGGELFF,TGTGCTAGTGGCGGGACAGTCGGGTGGGGCGGGGAGCTGTTTTTT
TRBD1,-,TRBJ1-2,TRBV30,CAWSPGQGRGYTF,TGTGCCTGGAGTCCCGGACAGGGGCGCGGCTACACCTTC
-,-,TRBJ1-3,TRBV3-1/TRBV3-2,CASSQDGGRNTIYF,TGTGCCAGCAGCCAAGATGGAGGACGAAACACCATATATTTT
-,-,TRBJ1-1,TRBV10-3,CATKTANTEAFF,TGTGCCACCAAGACAGCGAACACTGAAGCTTTCTTT
-,-,TRBJ1-2,TRBV5-5,CASSPYYRDTSWGGYTF,TGTGCCAGCAGCCCCTACTACCGGGACACCTCATGGGGAGGCTACACCTTC
-,-,TRBJ1-4,TRBV10-3,CAISDPQGPEKLFF,TGTGCCATCAGTGATCCCCAGGGCCCGGAAAAACTGTTTTTT
-,-,TRBJ1-2,TRBV12-3/TRBV12-4,CASSGAGFAGYTF,TGTGCCAGCAGTGGGGCGGGGTTTGCTGGCTACACCTTC
-,-,TRBJ1-5,TRBV2,CASSLQVHNQPQHF,TGTGCCAGCAGTTTACAGGTCCACAATCAGCCCCAGCATTTT
-,-,TRBJ1-1,TRBV18,CASSPQQLVNTEAFF,TGTGCCAGCTCACCACAACAGTTGGTTAACACTGAAGCTTTCTTT
-,-,TRBJ2-1,TRBV9,CASSVGQGGYNEQFF,TGTGCCAGCAGCGTAGGGCAGGGGGGTTACAATGAGCAGTTCTTC